The rows below give T cell receptor beta chains drawn from one sample of a study of response to subunit inactivated influenza vaccine. TCRdb independently ran MiXCR on the RT-PCR reads; one entry per CDR3 protein. The profile covers under 550,000 distinct CDR3 sequences, with more than 7% appearing a single time and about 12% taken by the ten largest. The specimen was PBMCs from blood, collected less than 30 months after vaccination. Source of these receptors: a man aged 50-75 years who received an inactivated influenza vaccine. Each CDR3 is given with its conserved first and last residue. The order of the fields is D gene, CDR3 length, clone size, J gene, V gene, CDR3 protein, CDR3 DNA. D genes are given only for firm matches. Part of the rows lack a size; the others show once, few, many or a class for expanded clones.

. 12 . TRBJ2-1 TRBV11-2 CASSLEFLEQFF TGTGCCAGCAGCTTAGAGTTTCTGGAGCAGTTCTTC
. 13 few TRBJ1-1 TRBV20-1 CSARGGVETEAFF TGCAGTGCTAGAGGGGGAGTGGAGACTGAAGCTTTCTTT
. 13 . TRBJ2-7 TRBV6-1 CATFGIGSYEQYF TGTGCCACCTTCGGGATCGGGTCCTACGAGCAGTACTTC
TRBD1 16 . TRBJ2-6 TRBV5-5 CASRGQGSSGANVLTF TGTGCCAGCAGGGGACAGGGCAGCTCTGGGGCCAACGTCCTGACTTTC
TRBD2 15 few TRBJ2-1 TRBV28 CASSPLAGGLDEQFF TGTGCCAGCAGTCCACTAGCGGGGGGGTTAGATGAGCAGTTCTTC
. 13 . TRBJ2-3 TRBV7-2 CASRFGGTDTQYF TGTGCCAGCAGGTTTGGTGGCACAGATACGCAGTATTTT
. 13 . TRBJ1-5 TRBV7-8 CASTQGLRQPQHF TGTGCCAGTACCCAAGGTTTAAGACAGCCCCAGCATTTT
TRBD1 16 . TRBJ2-7 TRBV6-2/TRBV6-3 CASSYSWRTGAHEQYF TGTGCCAGCAGTTACTCCTGGCGGACAGGGGCCCACGAGCAGTACTTC
. 12 few TRBJ1-6 TRBV5-5 CASSFDFRPLHF TGTGCCAGCAGCTTTGATTTTAGACCCCTCCACTTT
TRBD2 15 many TRBJ2-1 TRBV29-1 CSVGTSGRAYNEQFF TGCAGCGTAGGGACTAGCGGGAGAGCGTACAATGAGCAGTTCTTC
. 14 few TRBJ2-2 TRBV7-9 CASSLDSNTGELFF TGTGCCAGCAGCTTAGACAGTAACACCGGGGAGCTGTTTTTT
TRBD2 15 many TRBJ2-1 TRBV3-1 CASSRSGGGYNEQFF TGTGCCAGCAGCCGTAGCGGGGGGGGTTACAATGAGCAGTTCTTC
TRBD2 17 few TRBJ2-7 TRBV9 CASSVGTSGRYSYEQYF TGTGCCAGCAGCGTGGGGACTAGCGGGAGATACTCCTACGAGCAGTACTTC
. 15 . TRBJ1-1 TRBV6-1 CASSGGPQMNTEAFF TGTGCCAGCAGTGGAGGGCCCCAGATGAACACTGAAGCTTTCTTT
TRBD1 15 many TRBJ2-7 TRBV12-3/TRBV12-4 CASSFRDRDGDEQYF TGTGCCAGCAGTTTCAGGGACAGGGATGGGGACGAGCAGTACTTC
. 16 few TRBJ2-5 TRBV28 CASTHSGRGRGETQYF TGTGCCAGCACCCACTCGGGACGGGGAAGAGGAGAGACCCAGTACTTC
TRBD2 16 many TRBJ2-3 TRBV11-2 CASRRLAGDLGDTQYF TGTGCCAGCAGGAGACTAGCGGGAGATCTCGGAGATACGCAGTATTTT
. 14 few TRBJ1-2 TRBV18 CASSPQSGNYGYTF TGTGCCAGCTCACCACAGTCAGGGAACTATGGCTACACCTTC
TRBD1 13 few TRBJ1-2 TRBV10-3 CAISRDREYGYTF TGTGCCATCAGTCGGGACAGGGAATATGGCTACACCTTC
. 15 few TRBJ1-4 TRBV7-2 CASSLAGFKSEKLFF TGTGCCAGCAGCTTAGCGGGCTTTAAAAGTGAAAAACTGTTTTTT
TRBD2 17 . TRBJ2-7 TRBV20-1 CSARDLLTSGSPYEQYF TGCAGTGCTAGAGATCTCTTGACTAGCGGGAGTCCCTACGAGCAGTACTTC
TRBD2 15 . TRBJ2-7 TRBV9 CASSSGGAQVNEQYF TGTGCCAGCAGCAGCGGGGGGGCCCAGGTGAACGAGCAGTACTTC
. 13 many TRBJ1-5 TRBV18 CASSPGQDQPQHF TGTGCCAGCTCACCGGGCCAAGATCAGCCCCAGCATTTT
. 14 . TRBJ1-5 TRBV24-1 CATSDLRTDQPQHF TGTGCCACCAGTGACCTTCGGACGGACCAGCCCCAGCATTTT
. 13 . TRBJ1-5 TRBV24-1 CATSTDGNQPQHF TGTGCCACCTCCACAGACGGAAATCAGCCCCAGCATTTT
TRBD2 16 . TRBJ2-7 TRBV4-1 CASSQNIAGSPYEQYF TGCGCCAGCAGCCAAAATATAGCGGGGAGCCCCTACGAGCAGTACTTC
. 17 . TRBJ2-3 TRBV11-2 CASSLVPPGAWGDTQYF TGTGCCAGCAGCTTAGTACCACCAGGAGCCTGGGGAGATACGCAGTATTTT
. 15 . TRBJ2-5 TRBV4-3 CASSLTWRGKETQYF TGCGCCAGCAGCCTGACTTGGCGGGGTAAAGAGACCCAGTACTTC
. 15 few TRBJ1-2 TRBV10-3 CAISAHQDGNYGYTF TGTGCCATCTCTGCTCACCAGGACGGTAACTATGGCTACACCTTC
TRBD2 14 few TRBJ2-3 TRBV5-1 CASSLRREEDTQYF TGCGCCAGCAGCTTGAGACGGGAGGAAGATACGCAGTATTTT
. 15 few TRBJ2-7 TRBV4-2 CASSQGPDSSYEQYF TGTGCCAGCAGCCAAGGTCCCGACAGCTCCTACGAGCAGTACTTC
. 13 many TRBJ2-3 TRBV10-3 CAISADSSSAQYF TGTGCCATCAGTGCGGACAGTTCCTCTGCCCAGTATTTT
. 15 few TRBJ1-3 TRBV3-1 CASSQVGVSGNTIYF TGTGCCAGCAGCCAAGTAGGCGTCTCTGGAAACACCATATATTTT
. 16 few TRBJ2-1 TRBV14 CASSQDRTSTYNEQFF TGTGCCAGCAGCCAAGATAGGACATCGACCTACAATGAGCAGTTCTTC
. 14 many TRBJ1-1 TRBV6-1 CASSPQTTNTEAFF TGTGCCAGCAGTCCACAGACAACGAACACTGAAGCTTTCTTT
TRBD2 14 many TRBJ2-1 TRBV24-1 CATSSGLVLGEQFF TGTGCCACCAGTTCTGGACTAGTGCTTGGTGAGCAGTTCTTC
TRBD2 15 . TRBJ2-5 TRBV29-1 CSVGTSGGRAWTQYF TGCAGCGTTGGGACGAGCGGGGGACGGGCGTGGACCCAGTACTTC
. 12 . TRBJ2-3 TRBV4-1 CASSQVENTQYF TGCGCCAGCAGCCAAGTTGAGAATACGCAGTATTTT
. 14 . TRBJ1-5 TRBV7-8 CASSLVRQNQPQHF TGTGCCAGCAGCTTAGTAAGACAGAATCAGCCCCAGCATTTT
TRBD2 16 few TRBJ2-1 TRBV20-1 CSARAPSGPSYNEQFF TGCAGTGCTAGAGCTCCTAGCGGACCCTCCTACAATGAGCAGTTCTTC
. 12 few TRBJ1-2 TRBV7-9 CASRGGDYGYTF TGTGCCAGCAGGGGAGGAGACTATGGCTACACCTTC
. 14 few TRBJ1-1 TRBV7-2 CASSLRNWNTEAFF TGTGCCAGCAGCTTACGTAACTGGAACACTGAAGCTTTCTTT
TRBD1 14 many TRBJ1-2 TRBV10-3 CAISESTTGDGYTF TGTGCCATCAGTGAGTCGACGACAGGGGATGGCTACACCTTC
. 15 . TRBJ2-3 TRBV7-6 CASSSGTTNTDTQYF TGTGCCAGCAGCTCCGGAACGACCAACACAGATACGCAGTATTTT
. 18 many TRBJ1-4 TRBV5-1 CASSRDQAGAPTNEKLFF TGCGCCAGCAGTCGTGACCAAGCAGGGGCCCCAACTAATGAAAAACTGTTTTTT
. 14 many TRBJ1-3 TRBV12-3/TRBV12-4 CASSQRASWNTIYF TGTGCCAGCAGTCAGCGGGCTTCATGGAACACCATATATTTT
TRBD1 15 . TRBJ1-3 TRBV6-1 CASRPRTGSGNTIYF TGTGCCAGCAGGCCCCGGACAGGCTCTGGAAACACCATATATTTT
. 15 . TRBJ2-5 TRBV5-4 CASSLYTGTQETQYF TGTGCCAGCAGCTTGTATACAGGGACCCAAGAGACCCAGTACTTC
TRBD2 15 many TRBJ2-1 TRBV12-3/TRBV12-4 CASSLGLAGVDEQFF TGTGCCAGCAGTTTAGGACTAGCGGGAGTCGATGAGCAGTTCTTC
. 12 many TRBJ2-1 TRBV5-5 CASSRTGNEQFF TGTGCCAGCAGCAGGACCGGGAATGAGCAGTTCTTC
. 16 . TRBJ2-3 TRBV13 CASSLSGTGNTDTQYF TGTGCCAGCAGCTTATCTGGGACGGGAAACACAGATACGCAGTATTTT
TRBD2 16 . TRBJ2-1 TRBV6-4 CASSRTSGSTYNEQFF TGTGCCAGCAGTCGGACTAGCGGGAGCACCTACAATGAGCAGTTCTTC